This T cell receptor (beta chain) derives from a study of blood T cell repertoires in COVID-19. Background on the study: The United States, Italy and Spain provided the acute and convalescent COVID-19 samples. Sources were T cells, B-cell-depleted T cells, or PBMCs; the material itself was cDNA or gDNA.

The CDR3 loop spans 17 amino acids. The ends lost 3 bases at V and 6 bases at J; junction bases unmatched: 13. The germline V gene has CDR1 LNHNV and CDR2 YYDKDF (reference sequence). Methods used by the authors: Amplification of reference gene primers was used by the study to estimate nucleated cell counts. Repertoires were generated with immunoSEQ multiplex PCR, while TCRdb's copy carries only in-frame clones and drops some. The V and J calls and clone size are taken from that table; D and trimming were inferred from the DNA. The sample holds roughly 280,000 clones; 84% are singletons and the top ten take roughly 4%.

The source material was peripheral blood. This clonotype originated in a man aged 55-75 years with acute or convalescent COVID-19. The chain links TRBV15 to TRBJ1-2; 10 positions match TRBD1. This CDR3 is CATSRETGGVRKHGYTF. The CDR3, as DNA: TGTGCCACCAGCAGGGAGACAGGGGGCGTTAGGAAGCATGGCTACACCTTC.